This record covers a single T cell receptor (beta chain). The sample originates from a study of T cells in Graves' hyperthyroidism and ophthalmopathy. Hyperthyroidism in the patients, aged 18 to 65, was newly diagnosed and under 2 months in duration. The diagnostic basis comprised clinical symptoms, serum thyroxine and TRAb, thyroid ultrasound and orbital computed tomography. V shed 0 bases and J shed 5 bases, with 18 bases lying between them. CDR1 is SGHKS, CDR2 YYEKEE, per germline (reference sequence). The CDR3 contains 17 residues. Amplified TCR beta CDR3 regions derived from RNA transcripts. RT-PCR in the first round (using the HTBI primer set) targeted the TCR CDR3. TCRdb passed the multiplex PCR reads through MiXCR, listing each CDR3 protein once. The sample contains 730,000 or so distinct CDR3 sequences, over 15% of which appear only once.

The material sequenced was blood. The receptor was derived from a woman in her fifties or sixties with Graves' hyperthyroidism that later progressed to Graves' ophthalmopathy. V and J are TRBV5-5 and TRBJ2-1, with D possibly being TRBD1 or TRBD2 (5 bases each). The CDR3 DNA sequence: TGTGCCAGCAGCTTGGTAATAAGGGGACGTCATGACAATGAGCAGTTCTTC. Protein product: CASSLVIRGRHDNEQFF. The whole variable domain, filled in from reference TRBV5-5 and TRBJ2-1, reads DAGVTQSPTHLIKTRGQQVTLRCSPISGHKSVSWYQQVLGQGPQFIFQYYEKEERGRGNFPDRFSARQFPNYSSELNVNALLLGDSALYLCASSLVIRGRHDNEQFFGPGTRLTVL.